A selection of T cell receptor beta chains follows, all from one sample in a study of blood T cell repertoires in COVID-19. Assay used: immunoSEQ multiplex PCR; TCRdb lists only in-frame clones, some missing. The sample lists a few hundred thousand clones, roughly 90% occurring once. Sequenced: peripheral blood. These receptors all stem from a human donor in a cohort sampled during active COVID-19. Both conserved end residues are part of each CDR3. A D gene is named only where the DNA matches it firmly. Some rows mark clone size as missing; the rest say once, few, many or name a class of expanded clone.

abundance: -; j_gene: TRBJ1-2; len: 14; d_gene: TRBD1; v_gene: TRBV30; CDR3nt: TGTGCCTGGAGTGGCGACAGGGTAAACTATGGCTACACCTTC; CDR3aa: CAWSGDRVNYGYTF
abundance: few; j_gene: TRBJ1-2; len: 14; d_gene: -; v_gene: TRBV27; CDR3nt: TGTGCCAGCAGTACCCGCAGGGGTAACTATGGCTACACCTTC; CDR3aa: CASSTRRGNYGYTF
abundance: -; j_gene: TRBJ2-7; len: 13; d_gene: -; v_gene: TRBV4-1; CDR3nt: TGCGCCAGCAGCTCACAGGGTGGCTACGAGCAGTACTTC; CDR3aa: CASSSQGGYEQYF
abundance: -; j_gene: TRBJ2-7; len: 16; d_gene: -; v_gene: TRBV15; CDR3nt: TGTGCCACCAGCAGAGGAGGCGGGGCGTCCTGGAACGAGCAGTACTTC; CDR3aa: CATSRGGGASWNEQYF
abundance: -; j_gene: TRBJ1-1; len: 16; d_gene: -; v_gene: TRBV6-2/TRBV6-3; CDR3nt: TGTGCCAGCAGTTACTCGGGGCCAGCCTTGAACACTGAAGCTTTCTTT; CDR3aa: CASSYSGPALNTEAFF
abundance: -; j_gene: TRBJ1-1; len: 12; d_gene: -; v_gene: TRBV2; CDR3nt: TGTGCCAGCAACCAGGGATTAGCTGGGGCTTTCTTT; CDR3aa: CASNQGLAGAFF
abundance: few; j_gene: TRBJ1-4; len: 16; d_gene: -; v_gene: TRBV7-8; CDR3nt: TGTGCCAGCAGCTTTTTCATGTGGAGGGGTAATGAAAAACTGTTTTTT; CDR3aa: CASSFFMWRGNEKLFF
abundance: -; j_gene: TRBJ1-1; len: 15; d_gene: -; v_gene: TRBV3-1/TRBV3-2; CDR3nt: TGTGCCAGCAGCCAAGATTTTTTGGGGAGCACTGAAGCTTTCTTT; CDR3aa: CASSQDFLGSTEAFF
abundance: -; j_gene: TRBJ1-1; len: 15; d_gene: -; v_gene: TRBV7-8; CDR3nt: TGTGCCAGCAGCTTAGCGCCGGGTATGAACACTGAAGCTTTCTTT; CDR3aa: CASSLAPGMNTEAFF
abundance: -; j_gene: TRBJ2-6; len: 16; d_gene: -; v_gene: TRBV28; CDR3nt: TGTGCCAGCAGTTTTAGAAGTACCTCTGGGGCCAACGTCCTGACTTTC; CDR3aa: CASSFRSTSGANVLTF
abundance: few; j_gene: TRBJ2-7; len: 15; d_gene: -; v_gene: TRBV11-2; CDR3nt: TGTGCCAGCAGCCTAAACCCACAGAGCTCCTACGAGCAGTACTTC; CDR3aa: CASSLNPQSSYEQYF
abundance: -; j_gene: TRBJ2-7; len: 12; d_gene: TRBD1; v_gene: TRBV7-2; CDR3nt: TGTGCCAGCAGCTTAAACAGGGGCGAGCAGTACTTC; CDR3aa: CASSLNRGEQYF
abundance: -; j_gene: TRBJ1-1; len: 17; d_gene: -; v_gene: TRBV28; CDR3nt: TGTGCCAGCAGTTCCCCACAGGCAGGTTTGTTGAACACTGAAGCTTTCTTT; CDR3aa: CASSSPQAGLLNTEAFF
abundance: -; j_gene: TRBJ2-7; len: 13; d_gene: -; v_gene: TRBV11-2; CDR3nt: TGTGCCAGCAGCTTACTGGGAGGTGTCGAGCAGTACTTC; CDR3aa: CASSLLGGVEQYF
abundance: -; j_gene: TRBJ2-7; len: 18; d_gene: TRBD2; v_gene: TRBV7-2; CDR3nt: TGTGCCAGCAGCTTAACGTGGGCGGGGGGCTCTTCCCGACACGAGCAGTACTTC; CDR3aa: CASSLTWAGGSSRHEQYF